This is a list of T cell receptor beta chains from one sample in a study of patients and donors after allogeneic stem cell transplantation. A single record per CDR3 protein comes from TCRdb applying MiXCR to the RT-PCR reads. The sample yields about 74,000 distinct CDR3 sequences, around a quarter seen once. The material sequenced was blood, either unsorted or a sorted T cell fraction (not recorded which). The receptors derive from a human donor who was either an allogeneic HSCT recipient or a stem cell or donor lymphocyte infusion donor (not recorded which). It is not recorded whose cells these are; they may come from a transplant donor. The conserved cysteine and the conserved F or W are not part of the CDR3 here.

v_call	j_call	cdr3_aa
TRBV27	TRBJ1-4	ASSFEGSNEKLF
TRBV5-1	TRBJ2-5	ASSEGTSGETQY
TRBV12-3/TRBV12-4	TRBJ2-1	ASEMGQLRNEQF
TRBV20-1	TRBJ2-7	SATDGGRSDYEQY
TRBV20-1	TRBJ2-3	SAGVWPTDTQY
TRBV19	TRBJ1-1	ASSMGPSNTEAF
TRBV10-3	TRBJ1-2	AISPGEGYT
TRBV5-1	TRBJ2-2	ASKGSGELF
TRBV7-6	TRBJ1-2	ASSLEREGLSGYT
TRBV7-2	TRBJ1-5	ASSLTGGQPQH
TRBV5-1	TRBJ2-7	ASSLAPGWREQY
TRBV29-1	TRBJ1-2	SASLTGEGYGYT
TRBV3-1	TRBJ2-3	ASSPRASVASTDTQY
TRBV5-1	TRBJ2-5	ASGGRTQY
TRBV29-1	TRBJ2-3	SGEDRGTQY
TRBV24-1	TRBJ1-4	ATSARQNEKLF